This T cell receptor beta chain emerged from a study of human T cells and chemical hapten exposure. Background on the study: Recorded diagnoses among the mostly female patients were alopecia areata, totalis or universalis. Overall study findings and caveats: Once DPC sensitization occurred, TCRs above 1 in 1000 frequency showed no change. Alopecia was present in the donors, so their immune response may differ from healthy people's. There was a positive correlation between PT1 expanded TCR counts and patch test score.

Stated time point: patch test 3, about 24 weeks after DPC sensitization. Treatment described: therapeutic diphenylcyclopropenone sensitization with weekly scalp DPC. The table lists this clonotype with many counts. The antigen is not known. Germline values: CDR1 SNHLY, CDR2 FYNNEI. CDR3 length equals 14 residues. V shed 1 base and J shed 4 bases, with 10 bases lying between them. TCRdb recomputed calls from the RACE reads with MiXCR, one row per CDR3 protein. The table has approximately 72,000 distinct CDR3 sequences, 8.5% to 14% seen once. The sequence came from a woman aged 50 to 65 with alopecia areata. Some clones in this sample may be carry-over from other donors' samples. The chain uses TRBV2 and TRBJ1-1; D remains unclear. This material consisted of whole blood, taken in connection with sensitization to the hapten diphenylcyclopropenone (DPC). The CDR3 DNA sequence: TGTGCCAGCAGTGAAGGTGTATGGGGCACTGAAGCTTTCTTT. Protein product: CASSEGVWGTEAFF.